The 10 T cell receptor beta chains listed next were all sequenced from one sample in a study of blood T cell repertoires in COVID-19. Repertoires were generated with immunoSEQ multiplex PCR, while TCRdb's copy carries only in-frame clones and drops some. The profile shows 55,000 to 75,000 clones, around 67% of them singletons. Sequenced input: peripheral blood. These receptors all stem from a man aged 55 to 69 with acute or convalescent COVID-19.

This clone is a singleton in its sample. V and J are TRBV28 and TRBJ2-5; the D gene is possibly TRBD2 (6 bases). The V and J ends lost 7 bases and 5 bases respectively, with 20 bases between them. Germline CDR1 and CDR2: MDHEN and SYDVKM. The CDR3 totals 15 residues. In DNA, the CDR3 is TGTGCCAGCACCCAAATGGGGACCGGAGGGGAGACCCAGTACTTC. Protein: CASTQMGTGGETQYF. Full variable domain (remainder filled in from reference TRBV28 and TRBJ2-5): DVKVTQSSRYLVKRTGEKVFLECVQDMDHENMFWYRQDPGLGLRLIYFSYDVKMKEKGDIPEGYSVSREKKERFSLILESASTNQTSMYLCASTQMGTGGETQYFGPGTRLLVL.

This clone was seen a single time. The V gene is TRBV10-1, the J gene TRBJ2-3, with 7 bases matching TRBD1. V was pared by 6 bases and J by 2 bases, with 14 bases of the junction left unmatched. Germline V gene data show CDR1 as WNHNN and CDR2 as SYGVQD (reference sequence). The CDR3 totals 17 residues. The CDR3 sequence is CASSPTTLQGYTDTQYF. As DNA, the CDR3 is TGCGCCAGCAGCCCGACAACCCTACAGGGGTACACAGATACGCAGTATTTT.

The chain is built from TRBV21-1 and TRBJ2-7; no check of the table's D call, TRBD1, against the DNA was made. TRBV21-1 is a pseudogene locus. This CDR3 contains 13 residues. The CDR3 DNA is TGTGCCAGCAACCCTACCCATTTGGGGCAGCAGTACGTC. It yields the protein CASNPTHLGQQYV.

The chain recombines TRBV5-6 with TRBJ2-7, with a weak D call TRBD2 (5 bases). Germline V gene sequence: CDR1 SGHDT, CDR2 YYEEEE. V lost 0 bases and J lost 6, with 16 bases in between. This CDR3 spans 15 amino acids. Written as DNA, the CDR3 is TGTGCCAGCAGCTTGGCCTCGTGGGAGTCGGGCGAGCAGTACGTC. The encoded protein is CASSLASWESGEQYV.

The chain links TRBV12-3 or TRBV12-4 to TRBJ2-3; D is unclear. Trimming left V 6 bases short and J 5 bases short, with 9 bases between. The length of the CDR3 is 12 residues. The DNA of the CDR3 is TGTGCCAGCAGCACGGAGATAGATACGCAGTATTTT. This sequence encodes CASSTEIDTQYF.

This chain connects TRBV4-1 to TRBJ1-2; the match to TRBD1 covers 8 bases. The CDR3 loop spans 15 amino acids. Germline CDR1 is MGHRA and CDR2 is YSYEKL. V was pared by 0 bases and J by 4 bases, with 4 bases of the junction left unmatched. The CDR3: CASSQENRGTYGYTF. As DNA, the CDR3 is TGCGCCAGCAGCCAAGAAAACAGGGGGACCTATGGCTACACCTTC.

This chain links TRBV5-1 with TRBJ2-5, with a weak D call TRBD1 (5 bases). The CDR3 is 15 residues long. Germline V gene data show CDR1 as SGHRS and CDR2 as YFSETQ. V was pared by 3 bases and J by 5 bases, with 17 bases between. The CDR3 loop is CASSSGMAIKETQYF. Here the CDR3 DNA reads TGCGCCAGCAGCTCAGGGATGGCCATAAAGGAGACCCAGTACTTC.

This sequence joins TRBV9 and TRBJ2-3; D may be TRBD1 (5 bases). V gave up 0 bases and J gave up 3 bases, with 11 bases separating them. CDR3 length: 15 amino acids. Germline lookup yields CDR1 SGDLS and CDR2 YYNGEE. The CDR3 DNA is TGTGCCAGCAGCGTAGATCTGGCAGGGACAGATACGCAGTATTTT. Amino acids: CASSVDLAGTDTQYF.

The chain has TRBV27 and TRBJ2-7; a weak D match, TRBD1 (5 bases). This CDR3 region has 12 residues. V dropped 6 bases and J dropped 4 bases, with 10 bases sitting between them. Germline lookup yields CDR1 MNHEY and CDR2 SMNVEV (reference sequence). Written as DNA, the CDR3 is TGTGCCAGCAGGACAGCCTCGTACGAGCAGTACTTC. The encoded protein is CASRTASYEQYF.

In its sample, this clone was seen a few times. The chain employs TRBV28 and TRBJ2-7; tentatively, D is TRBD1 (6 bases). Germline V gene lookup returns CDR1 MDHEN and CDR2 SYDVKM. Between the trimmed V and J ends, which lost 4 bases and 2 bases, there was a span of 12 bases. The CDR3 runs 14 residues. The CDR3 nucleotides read TGTGCCAGCAGTTCAGGGGATAGAGCCTACGAGCAGTACTTC. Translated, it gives CASSSGDRAYEQYF.